Included here is one T cell receptor (beta chain) sequence, with context. A junction boundary mismatches the germline segment, possibly from a read error. The CDR3 is made up of 12 amino acids. Germline lookup yields CDR1 SEHNR and CDR2 FQNEAQ (reference sequence). The sample belongs to a study of control samples from healthy donors and cancer patients. Sequenced by immunoSEQ multiplex PCR; TCRdb stores in-frame clones only, minus some. The sample gives some 130,000 clones, over 85% of which show up once; 5.5% is in the top ten. This rearrangement joins TRBV7-9 to TRBJ2-1, with D tentatively TRBD1 or TRBD2 (5 bases each). The TCR comes from a man younger than 35 in good health. Material: blood. CDR3 sequence: CASRLEGSEQFF. DNA of the CDR3: TGTGCCAGCAGATTAGAGGGGTCTGAGCAGTTCTTC.